This TCR beta chain appears in the sequencing data of a study of blood T cells in healthy people across ages. About 9.6 milliliters of peripheral blood were drawn from each donor into EDTA-treated tubes. The CDR3 covers 13 residues. The germline V gene encodes CDR1 SQVTM and CDR2 ANQGSEA. Study-wide points: Diversity of TCR beta correlated strongly with naive T cell percentage.

This clonotype was seen ten or more times. The antigen remains unidentified. At one boundary the junction diverges from the germline segment, which might be a read error. A J-beta primer mix and a sample-barcoded 5' primer were used in a second PCR of roughly 6 to 12 cycles. TCRdb redid the calling of the 5' RACE reads with MiXCR, one entry per CDR3 protein. The data show about 780,000 distinct CDR3 sequences, 35% to 50% seen once. The receptor comes from an elderly man in good health. Source material: blood. The chain joins TRBV29-1 to TRBJ2-3, with D perhaps TRBD1 (6 bases). The CDR3 DNA is TGCAGCGTAGAAGGTCAGGGGATGGCTACGCAGTATTTT. This codes for CSVEGQGMATQYF.